This T cell receptor (beta chain) is from a study of shared clonotypes between healthy human individuals. Assay used: immunoSEQ multiplex PCR; TCRdb lists only in-frame clones, some missing. The sample has roughly 1,100,000 clones; roughly 70% are singletons. Findings and caveats of the study: A reduction in generation probabilities was seen for non-shared clonotypes relative to those shared by all four donors.

As concerns this clone: Its antigen remains unidentified.

Healthy HIV-negative adults without recent acute infections or vaccinations served as donors. The CDR3 sequence is 16 residues long. V was trimmed by 0 bases and J by 1 base, leaving 12 bases between them. The V gene's germline CDR1 is MNHEY and CDR2 SVGAGI. The J gene is TRBJ1-1, the V gene TRBV6-5; TRBD1 is a possible D gene (6 bases). The sequenced material came from memory CD4+ T cells sorted from blood. Specified subset: CD45RA-negative fraction. This sequence was found in a man aged 18 to 35 in good health. This chain's CDR3 is CASSYSIGQPNTEAFF. CDR3 nucleotide sequence: TGTGCCAGCAGTTACTCGATCGGACAGCCGAACACTGAAGCTTTCTTT.